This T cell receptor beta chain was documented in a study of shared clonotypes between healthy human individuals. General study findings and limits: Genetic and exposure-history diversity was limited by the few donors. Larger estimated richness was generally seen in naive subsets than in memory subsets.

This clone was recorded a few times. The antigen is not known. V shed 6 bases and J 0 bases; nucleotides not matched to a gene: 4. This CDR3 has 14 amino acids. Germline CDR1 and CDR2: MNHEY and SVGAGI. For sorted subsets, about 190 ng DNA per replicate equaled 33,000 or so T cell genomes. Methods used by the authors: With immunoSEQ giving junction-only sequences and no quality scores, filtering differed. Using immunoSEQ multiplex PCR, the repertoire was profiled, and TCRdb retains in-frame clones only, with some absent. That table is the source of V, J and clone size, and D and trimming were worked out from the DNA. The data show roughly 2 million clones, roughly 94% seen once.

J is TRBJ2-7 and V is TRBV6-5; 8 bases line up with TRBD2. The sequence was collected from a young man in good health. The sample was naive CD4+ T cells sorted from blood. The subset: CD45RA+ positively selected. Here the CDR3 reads CASSRAGVSYEQYF. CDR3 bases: TGTGCCAGCAGCCGAGCGGGAGTCTCCTACGAGCAGTACTTC.